Listed here are 29 T cell receptor beta chains from one sample, sequenced in a study of blood T cell repertoires in COVID-19. Assay: immunoSEQ multiplex PCR; the TCRdb copy retains only in-frame clones and omits some. Here the sample spans some 150,000 clones, 87% being singletons. Sequences were obtained from peripheral blood. These receptors were obtained from a woman aged 55-69 years who had recovered from COVID-19.

This chain uses TRBV5-7 with TRBJ2-4, with TRBD1 matching over 8 bases. TRBV5-7 is reported as an ORF; its role is uncertain. V trimming: 2 bases; J trimming: 0 bases; junction bases outside the gene matches: 13. The CDR3 is 19 residues long. The CDR3 region has the DNA TGTGCCAGCAGCTTTTCAGGGGGCGGCTTCTTTCTAGCCAAAAACATTCAGTACTTC. Amino acids: CASSFSGGGFFLAKNIQYF.

V gene TRBV19 combines with J gene TRBJ1-4; TRBD1 agrees at 10 bases. The CDR3 runs 16 residues. With 7 bases clipped from V and 3 bases from J, the junction kept 8 bases outside the gene matches. Per the germline V gene, CDR1 is LNHDA and CDR2 is SQIVND (reference sequence). CDR3 nucleotide sequence: TGTGCCAGTAAACCGGGACAGGGGTTTTCTAATGAAAAACTGTTTTTT. This encodes CASKPGQGFSNEKLFF.

The rearrangement uses TRBV7-9 and TRBJ1-2, with TRBD1 matching over 10 bases. The CDR3 is 16 amino acids. Germline V gene data show CDR1 as SEHNR and CDR2 as FQNEAQ (reference sequence). V shed 5 bases and J 5 bases; nucleotides not matched to a gene: 11. The CDR3 DNA reads as TGTGCCAGCAGCCGACTCCCGGGACAGGGGAATTATGGCTACACCTTC. Residues: CASSRLPGQGNYGYTF.

This clone was recorded only once. V is TRBV27 and J is TRBJ1-6, with 10 positions matching TRBD1. V shed 5 bases and J 9 bases; nucleotides not matched to a gene: 7. The V gene's germline CDR1 is MNHEY and CDR2 SMNVEV (reference sequence). The CDR3 runs 15 residues. The CDR3, as DNA: TGTGCCAGCAGTCCAGGACAGGGGGTTGGTTCACCCCTCCACTTT. Its translation: CASSPGQGVGSPLHF.

V gene TRBV7-3 combines with J gene TRBJ2-3; 7 bases are a match to TRBD2. Germline assignment: CDR1 SGHTA and CDR2 FQGTGA. J lost 1 base, V lost 5 bases, and 6 bases had no gene match. CDR3 size: 15 residues. CDR3 loop: CASSPLGGGTDTQYF. CDR3 DNA: TGTGCCAGCAGCCCCTTGGGGGGGGGCACAGATACGCAGTATTTT.

V gene TRBV29-1 combines with J gene TRBJ2-2; 7 bases line up with TRBD1. Germline V gene lookup returns CDR1 SQVTM and CDR2 ANQGSEA. Unmatched junction bases numbered 5, after V lost 5 bases and J lost 2 bases. This CDR3 comprises 14 residues. This chain's CDR3 is CSVNRDRNTGELFF. The CDR3 coding sequence is TGCAGCGTTAACCGGGACAGAAACACCGGGGAGCTGTTTTTT.

V gene TRBV5-1 combines with J gene TRBJ2-5, with D perhaps TRBD1 (5 bases). V was pared by 8 bases and J by 5 bases, with 13 bases between. The germline V gene has CDR1 SGHRS and CDR2 YFSETQ. This CDR3 comprises 12 residues. CDR3 in DNA: TGCGCCAGTGGACAAACCCCGGAGACCCAGTACTTC. Residues: CASGQTPETQYF.

The V and J genes are TRBV5-3 and TRBJ1-1; TRBD1 matches at 7 bases. TRBV5-3 belongs to the ORF category, with a function that is uncertain. The CDR3 runs to 17 residues. V was pared by 0 bases and J by 3 bases, with 11 bases of the junction left unmatched. The CDR3 DNA sequence: TGTGCCAGAAGCTTGGATTTGGCAGGGGGTTGGCACACTGAAGCTTTCTTT. Translation: CARSLDLAGGWHTEAFF.

The V call is TRBV18, the J call TRBJ2-7; 12 positions match TRBD1. In germline, CDR1 is KGHSH, CDR2 LQKENI. Unmatched junction bases numbered 9, after V lost 3 bases and J lost 6 bases. The CDR3 covers 16 residues. The CDR3: CASSPSGQGAISEQYF. The CDR3 DNA is TGTGCCAGCTCACCCTCGGGACAGGGGGCGATTTCCGAGCAGTACTTC.

V usage is TRBV2 and J usage is TRBJ1-2; tentatively, D is TRBD1 (5 bases). From germline, CDR1 is SNHLY and CDR2 FYNNEI. The V and J ends lost 2 bases and 8 bases respectively, with 9 bases between them. CDR3 length equals 12 residues. CDR3: CASSESGDGYTF. The CDR3, as DNA: TGTGCCAGCAGTGAAAGCGGGGACGGCTACACCTTC.

In nucleotides, the CDR3 is TGTGCCAGCAGCTTAGGGGCTAGCGGGGGCACAGAGACCCAGTACTTC. Protein product: CASSLGASGGTETQYF. The chain recombines TRBV7-9 with TRBJ2-5; TRBD2 matches at 10 bases. In germline, CDR1 is SEHNR, CDR2 FQNEAQ (reference sequence). This CDR3 comprises 16 residues. The ends lost 1 base at V and 4 bases at J; junction bases unmatched: 6. Looking up the rest from reference TRBV7-9 and TRBJ2-5 gives the full variable domain: DTGVSQNPRHKITKRGQNVTFRCDPISEHNRLYWYRQTLGQGPEFLTYFQNEAQLEKSRLLSDRFSAERPKGSFSTLEIQRTEQGDSAMYLCASSLGASGGTETQYFGPGTRLLVL.

Comments on this clone: One end of the junction does not line up with germline, which may come from a read error. The J gene is TRBJ2-4, the V gene TRBV6-1; 7 positions match TRBD1. From germline, CDR1 is MNHNS and CDR2 SASEGT. The CDR3 length is 16 residues. The CDR3, as DNA: TGTGCCAGCAGAGAAGGACAGGTTCTAGCCAAAAACATTCAGTACTTC. Its translation is CASREGQVLAKNIQYF.

This rearrangement joins TRBV2 to TRBJ2-1; 7 bases align to TRBD1. Germline-derived CDR1 and CDR2 are SNHLY and FYNNEI. Losses at the gene ends were 6 bases for V and 6 bases for J; bases not matched to a gene: 8. This CDR3 is 14 amino acids long. The CDR3 sequence is CASRVQGFSNEQFF. The CDR3 DNA follows: TGTGCCAGCAGGGTACAGGGGTTTAGCAATGAGCAGTTCTTC.

The chain joins TRBV15 to TRBJ2-5; 8 bases are shared with TRBD2. Trimming cost V 8 bases and J 2 bases; bases outside gene matches: 4. The CDR3 consists of 13 residues. Germline CDR1 and CDR2: LNHNV and YYDKDF (reference sequence). CDR3 protein: CATAGGGQETQYF. The CDR3 DNA sequence: TGTGCCACCGCTGGCGGGGGGCAAGAGACCCAGTACTTC. Supplemented by reference TRBV15 and TRBJ2-5, the full variable domain reads DAMVIQNPRYQVTQFGKPVTLSCSQTLNHNVMYWYQQKSSQAPKLLFHYYDKDFNNEADTPDNFQSRRPNTSFCFLDIRSPGLGDTAMYLCATAGGGQETQYFGPGTRLLVL.

This chain connects TRBV5-1 to TRBJ1-2; 7 bases match TRBD1. The junction had 15 bases not matched to a gene; V was cut back by 3 bases and J by 7 bases. Germline V gives CDR1 SGHRS, CDR2 YFSETQ. This CDR3 is built from 16 residues. The CDR3 nucleotides read TGCGCCAGCAGCTACGGGACAGCAGGAGGGGGGACTGGCTACACCTTC. As protein: CASSYGTAGGGTGYTF.

In its sample, this clone was seen a few times. The rearrangement links TRBV19 to TRBJ2-5; TRBD2 matches 13 bases. The CDR3 is made up of 14 amino acids. After removal of 5 bases from V and 5 bases from J, the junction contained 2 bases not matched to a gene. Germline V CDR1 and CDR2: LNHDA, SQIVND (reference sequence). DNA of the CDR3: TGTGCCAGTAGTCCGACTAGCGGGGGGGAGACCCAGTACTTC. This encodes CASSPTSGGETQYF.

V and J are TRBV7-9 and TRBJ1-1; the match to TRBD1 covers 8 bases. CDR1 SEHNR and CDR2 FQNEAQ come from the germline V gene (reference sequence). The ends lost 4 bases at V and 0 bases at J; junction bases unmatched: 7. This CDR3 spans 16 amino acids. CDR3 in DNA: TGTGCCAGCAGCTCTCTAAGGACAGGGATGAACACTGAAGCTTTCTTT. This codes for CASSSLRTGMNTEAFF.

This rearrangement joins TRBV11-2 to TRBJ2-3; 9 positions agree with TRBD1. Germline lookup yields CDR1 SGHAT and CDR2 FQNNGV. Trimming removed 2 bases from V and 6 bases from J; junction bases left unmatched: 3. The CDR3 loop spans 14 amino acids. The CDR3 nucleotides are TGTGCCAGCAGCTTAAGACAGGGGGTGGATACGCAGTATTTT. It translates to CASSLRQGVDTQYF.

The chain employs TRBV14 and TRBJ2-5; a weak D match, TRBD1 (6 bases). The V end was cut by 2 bases, the J end by 4 bases, with 8 bases between. CDR1 is SGHDN, CDR2 FVKESK, per germline. The CDR3 loop spans 13 amino acids. This chain's CDR3 is CASSQTRGETQYF. The CDR3 bases are TGTGCCAGCAGCCAAACCAGGGGAGAGACCCAGTACTTC.

With respect to this clone: Other nucleotide sequences in the sample specify the same CDR3. V usage is TRBV24-1 and J usage is TRBJ2-3; D unresolved. Germline values: CDR1 KGHDR, CDR2 SFDVKD. This CDR3 spans 13 amino acids. V was clipped by 3 bases and J by 2 bases, with 5 bases between them. CDR3 sequence reads: CATSDPSTDTQYF. CDR3 nucleotide sequence: TGTGCCACCAGTGATCCGTCCACAGATACGCAGTATTTT.

CDR3 coding DNA: TGCGCCAGCAGTACTGACTCCTACGAGCAGTACTTC. This translates into CASSTDSYEQYF. The chain links TRBV5-1 to TRBJ2-7; D unresolved. The germline CDR1 and CDR2 sequences are SGHRS and YFSETQ. This CDR3 has 12 amino acids. V lost 5 bases and J 0 bases, leaving 6 bases between the germline ends.

J is TRBJ1-1 and V is TRBV5-4; D gene uncertain. CDR1 and CDR2 from the germline V gene are SGHNT and YYREEE (reference sequence). The germline V and J ends were trimmed by 2 bases and 5 bases, with 19 bases remaining between them. CDR3 length equals 16 residues. CDR3 nucleotide sequence: TGTGCCAGCAGCTTTTCTCTACGGGCACGGAGGACTGAAGCTTTCTTT. Translated, it gives CASSFSLRARRTEAFF. The variable domain in full, with the rest retrieved from reference TRBV5-4 and TRBJ1-1, is ETGVTQSPTHLIKTRGQQVTLRCSSQSGHNTVSWYQQALGQGPQFIFQYYREEENGRGNFPPRFSGLQFPNYSSELNVNALELDDSALYLCASSFSLRARRTEAFFGQGTRLTVV.

The chain carries TRBV7-2 and TRBJ1-2, with D perhaps matching TRBD1 (5 bases). This CDR3 spans 15 amino acids. The germline gives CDR1 SGHTA, CDR2 FQGNSA. The V and J ends lost 1 base and 2 bases respectively, with 11 bases between them. The CDR3: CASSLVWQGNYGYTF. CDR3 in DNA: TGTGCCAGCAGCTTAGTTTGGCAGGGAAACTATGGCTACACCTTC.

The chain recombines TRBV4-2 with TRBJ2-7, with 7 positions matching TRBD2. CDR1 is LGHNA and CDR2 is YNFKEQ in the germline V gene. Trimming at V came to 4 bases and at J to 0 bases, leaving 9 bases not matched to a gene. The CDR3 is made up of 16 amino acids. CDR3 sequence (DNA): TGTGCCAGCAGCCCCATGGATGGGAGGGGCTCCTACGAGCAGTACTTC. It encodes CASSPMDGRGSYEQYF.

The chain has TRBV19 and TRBJ2-4; possibly TRBD2 for D (6 bases). Germline loops: CDR1 LNHDA, CDR2 SQIVND (reference sequence). V lost 4 bases, J lost 3 bases, and 19 bases lay in between. The CDR3 covers 17 residues. The CDR3 protein is CASSTPLRGKDKNIQYF. CDR3 in DNA: TGTGCCAGTAGTACCCCCCTCCGGGGGAAGGACAAAAACATTCAGTACTTC.

CDR3 loop: CASSRRWASGLSYEQYF. The CDR3 nucleotides read TGTGCCAGCAGCCGTCGGTGGGCTAGCGGGCTCTCCTACGAGCAGTACTTC. The J gene is TRBJ2-7, the V gene TRBV7-2; 8 nucleotides agree with TRBD2. V gave up 5 bases and J gave up 0 bases; unmatched junction bases: 12. The CDR3 is 17 amino acids. Germline V gene sequence: CDR1 SGHTA, CDR2 FQGNSA.

This chain connects TRBV5-4 to TRBJ2-1, with TRBD2 identical over 11 bases. V was pared by 0 bases and J by 7 bases, with 6 bases of the junction left unmatched. The CDR3 totals 16 residues. Germline values: CDR1 SGHNT, CDR2 YYREEE (reference sequence). In DNA form, the CDR3 reads TGTGCCAGCAGCTTGGCCGGGGCTAGCGGGGGGAATGAGCAGTTCTTC. It translates to CASSLAGASGGNEQFF. The full variable domain, completed using reference TRBV5-4 and TRBJ2-1, is ETGVTQSPTHLIKTRGQQVTLRCSSQSGHNTVSWYQQALGQGPQFIFQYYREEENGRGNFPPRFSGLQFPNYSSELNVNALELDDSALYLCASSLAGASGGNEQFFGPGTRLTVL.

This clone was picked up one time. The rearrangement uses TRBV5-1 and TRBJ2-1; TRBD2 agrees at 8 bases. This CDR3 has 15 amino acids. J lost 5 bases, V lost 1 base, and 5 bases had no gene match. CDR1 SGHRS and CDR2 YFSETQ come from the germline V gene. The CDR3 coding sequence is TGCGCCAGCAGCTTGTTACCAGCGGGGGACAATGAGCAGTTCTTC. Translating it yields CASSLLPAGDNEQFF.

The chain recombines TRBV7-3 with TRBJ1-2; D is unresolved. V was pared by 0 bases and J by 7 bases, with 9 bases between. In germline, CDR1 is SGHTA, CDR2 FQGTGA. CDR3 length equals 13 residues. CDR3 amino acids: CASSLTNEGGYTF. The CDR3, as DNA: TGTGCCAGCAGCTTAACGAACGAGGGTGGCTACACCTTC.